The 22 T cell receptor beta chains presented below share a single source sample, sequenced in a study of blood T cell repertoires in COVID-19. Data came from immunoSEQ multiplex PCR; TCRdb stores just in-frame clones and leaves some out. The sample holds 200,000 to 300,000 clones, almost 90% seen once. The sequencing sample was made of peripheral blood. The receptors here all came from a man older than 75 with acute or convalescent COVID-19.

This chain uses TRBV7-2 with TRBJ2-7; D possibly corresponds to TRBD1 (6 bases). Germline V CDR1 and CDR2: SGHTA, FQGNSA. V was cut by 5 bases and J by 1 base, with 12 bases left in between. This CDR3 comprises 14 residues. The CDR3 DNA reads as TGTGCCAGCAGCATAACAGGGTTATCCTACGAGCAGTACTTC. Translated, it gives CASSITGLSYEQYF.

This chain joins TRBV20-1 and TRBJ1-2; D not resolved. This CDR3 has 13 amino acids. CDR1 DFQATT and CDR2 SNEGSKA come from the germline V gene (reference sequence). Trimming took off 3 bases at V and 4 bases at J, with 12 bases between the two ends. The CDR3 DNA reads TGCAGTGCTAGTCCCGGGAGCGTCTATGGCTACACCTTC. It translates to CSASPGSVYGYTF.

The J gene is TRBJ1-4, the V gene TRBV5-5; 7 positions match TRBD1. V trimming: 4 bases; J trimming: 11 bases; junction bases outside the gene matches: 11. This CDR3 region has 14 residues. Per germline, CDR1 SGHKS and CDR2 YYEKEE (reference sequence). The CDR3 protein is CASSNEQGTGKLFF. CDR3 nucleotide sequence: TGTGCCAGCAGCAATGAACAGGGGACTGGCAAACTGTTTTTT.

V is TRBV19 and J is TRBJ2-4, with 8 bases lining up with TRBD1. Germline CDR1 and CDR2: LNHDA and SQIVND (reference sequence). The junction had 9 bases not matched to a gene; V was cut back by 5 bases and J by 3 bases. This CDR3 region has 16 residues. The CDR3 protein is CASSPIRTGSKNIQYF. The CDR3 bases are TGTGCCAGTAGTCCAATCCGGACAGGGAGCAAAAACATTCAGTACTTC. The variable domain in full, with the rest retrieved from reference TRBV19 and TRBJ2-4, is DGGITQSPKYLFRKEGQNVTLSCEQNLNHDAMYWYRQDPGQGLRLIYYSQIVNDFQKGDIAEGYSVSREKKESFPLTVTSAQKNPTAFYLCASSPIRTGSKNIQYFGAGTRLSVL.

The chain joins TRBV7-3 to TRBJ2-1; 8 bases are a match to TRBD2. Germline trimming cut 2 bases from V and 5 bases from J; bases unmatched to any gene: 5. CDR3 length equals 15 residues. Germline lookup yields CDR1 SGHTA and CDR2 FQGTGA. The CDR3: CASSLSASGHNEQFF. The CDR3, as DNA: TGTGCCAGCAGCTTATCGGCTAGCGGGCACAATGAGCAGTTCTTC.

The chain uses TRBV7-2 and TRBJ2-3; tentative D call: TRBD2 (6 bases). CDR3 size: 14 residues. Per germline, CDR1 SGHTA and CDR2 FQGNSA. Trimming cost V 3 bases and J 2 bases, with 9 bases left between them. CDR3 in amino acids: CASSLGGPTDTQYF. CDR3 nucleotides: TGTGCCAGCAGCTTGGGAGGTCCCACAGATACGCAGTATTTT. Complete variable domain (other parts from reference TRBV7-2 and TRBJ2-3): GAGVSQSPSNKVTEKGKDVELRCDPISGHTALYWYRQSLGQGLEFLIYFQGNSAPDKSGLPSDRFSAERTGGSVSTLTIQRTQQEDSAVYLCASSLGGPTDTQYFGPGTRLTVL.

The chain carries TRBV28 and TRBJ1-1; D not certain. The CDR3 has 16 residues. Trimming took 5 bases from V and 0 from J, leaving 16 bases between them. The germline V gene encodes CDR1 MDHEN and CDR2 SYDVKM. Written as DNA, the CDR3 is TGTGCCAGCAGTCGGGCCGATGACTATGTGAACACTGAAGCTTTCTTT. Residues: CASSRADDYVNTEAFF.

The chain has TRBV9 and TRBJ1-2, with TRBD1 matching 10 bases. CDR3 length: 15 residues. Per germline, CDR1 SGDLS and CDR2 YYNGEE. Trimming cost V 3 bases and J 3 bases; bases outside gene matches: 5. CDR3 amino acids: CASSADRGRDYGYTF. As DNA, the CDR3 is TGTGCCAGCAGCGCAGACAGGGGGCGCGACTATGGCTACACCTTC.

This clone was detected only once. This sequence joins TRBV11-3 and TRBJ1-1; TRBD1 matches 9 bases. The V and J ends lost 5 bases and 8 bases, in that order; junction bases with no gene match: 12. The CDR3 totals 15 residues. Per the germline V gene, CDR1 is SGHNT and CDR2 is YENEEA. The CDR3 loop reads CASSPGQGNNREAFF. The CDR3 nucleotides read TGTGCCAGCAGCCCCGGACAGGGGAACAACCGGGAAGCTTTCTTT.

The chain carries TRBV19 and TRBJ1-2, with TRBD1 matching over 9 bases. CDR3 length equals 13 residues. CDR1 is LNHDA and CDR2 is SQIVND in the germline V gene (reference sequence). The V gene end was trimmed by 7 bases and the J gene end by 8 bases; junction bases not matched to a gene: 8. CDR3 nucleotide sequence: TGTGCCAGTACAAGAGGGGACAGGGTGGGCTACACCTTC. It codes for CASTRGDRVGYTF.

The chain uses TRBV4-3 and TRBJ2-5; 8 positions match TRBD2. CDR1 is LGHNA, CDR2 YSLEER, per germline. The J segment lost 3 bases and the V segment lost 4 bases, leaving 16 bases of the junction unmatched. This CDR3 contains 18 residues. In nucleotides, the CDR3 is TGCGCCAGCAGCCGAGTTCGATCTCAGCGGGAGTTGGAAGAGACCCAGTACTTC. Translating gives CASSRVRSQRELEETQYF.

The chain recombines TRBV13 with TRBJ1-2, with D maybe TRBD1 (5 bases). Germline V gene data show CDR1 as PRHDT and CDR2 as FYEKMQ (reference sequence). This CDR3 spans 12 amino acids. The V gene lost 5 bases and the J gene lost 8 bases, with 12 bases spanning the gap. DNA for the CDR3: TGTGCCAGCAGCGCAGGGAATTACGGCTACACCTTC. Residues: CASSAGNYGYTF.

V is TRBV4-1 and J is TRBJ1-1; weak D call: TRBD1 (6 bases). V lost 4 bases and J lost 5, with 17 bases in between. The CDR3 is 15 amino acids. Germline assignment: CDR1 MGHRA and CDR2 YSYEKL. CDR3 region: CASSLAGGGWTEAFF. The CDR3 region has the DNA TGCGCCAGCAGCCTTGCGGGAGGGGGATGGACTGAAGCTTTCTTT.

This chain links TRBV6-1 with TRBJ1-2; 10 nucleotides align to TRBD1. The CDR3 is 15 amino acids. The germline V gene has CDR1 MNHNS and CDR2 SASEGT. The J segment lost 7 bases and the V segment lost 6 bases, leaving 11 bases of the junction unmatched. CDR3 DNA: TGTGCCAGCAGACCCGGGACAGGGGAGCGCGGTGGCTACACCTTC. Its translation: CASRPGTGERGGYTF.

This clone was recorded once. The chain links TRBV5-1 to TRBJ1-5; D unresolved. CDR1 and CDR2 (germline): SGHRS, YFSETQ. Trimming stripped 0 bases from V and 4 bases from J, with 8 bases between. The CDR3 is 14 amino acids. The chain's CDR3 is CASSLGQPNQPQHF. As DNA, the CDR3 is TGCGCCAGCAGCTTGGGGCAACCTAATCAGCCCCAGCATTTT.

This clone has only a few counts. The rearrangement links TRBV19 to TRBJ1-6, with 8 nucleotides matching TRBD1. This CDR3 has 17 amino acids. The trim removed 5 bases at V and 0 bases at J, leaving 6 bases unmatched. Germline V gives CDR1 LNHDA, CDR2 SQIVND (reference sequence). Here the CDR3 DNA reads TGTGCCAGTAGTCTAAGACAGGGGAGCTCCTATAATTCACCCCTCCACTTT. This gives the protein CASSLRQGSSYNSPLHF.

This sequence joins TRBV7-9 and TRBJ1-1; possibly TRBD1 for D (6 bases). This CDR3 is built from 12 residues. Germline values: CDR1 SEHNR, CDR2 FQNEAQ (reference sequence). V shed 4 bases and J shed 10 bases, with 13 bases lying between them. The CDR3 DNA follows: TGTGCCAGCAGCTCTGGACAGCGCCGAGCTTTCTTT. Translated, it gives CASSSGQRRAFF. Full variable domain (rest looked up from reference TRBV7-9 and TRBJ1-1): DTGVSQNPRHKITKRGQNVTFRCDPISEHNRLYWYRQTLGQGPEFLTYFQNEAQLEKSRLLSDRFSAERPKGSFSTLEIQRTEQGDSAMYLCASSSGQRRAFFGQGTRLTVV.

This rearrangement joins TRBV5-1 to TRBJ2-7, with TRBD1 matching 7 bases. The CDR3 runs 13 residues. V trimming: 5 bases; J trimming: 3 bases; junction bases outside the gene matches: 5. Germline V gene sequence: CDR1 SGHRS, CDR2 YFSETQ. CDR3 coding DNA: TGCGCCAGCAGAGTGTCAGGGGGCTACGAGCAGTACTTC. This encodes CASRVSGGYEQYF.

The genes are TRBV7-2 and TRBJ1-1; D not certain. The CDR3 loop spans 14 amino acids. Trimming shortened V by 5 bases and J by 4 bases, and 14 bases separated the two germline ends. Germline V gene sequence: CDR1 SGHTA, CDR2 FQGNSA. The CDR3: CASSTTGKGTEAFF. The DNA for the CDR3 is TGTGCCAGCAGCACCACCGGGAAAGGCACTGAAGCTTTCTTT.

This chain uses TRBV7-2 with TRBJ2-7; D unclear. V lost 2 bases to trimming and J lost 6 bases, with 8 bases between them. Germline V gene lookup returns CDR1 SGHTA and CDR2 FQGNSA. The CDR3 extends over 12 amino acids. In nucleotides, the CDR3 is TGTGCCAGCAGCTTATTGACTCGCGAGCAGTACTTC. Translation gives CASSLLTREQYF.

The V and J genes are TRBV3-1 (or the pseudogene TRBV3-2) and TRBJ2-4; TRBD2 matches at 8 bases. CDR3 length: 14 residues. Germline CDR1 and CDR2: LGHDT and YNNKEL (reference sequence). Trimming removed 3 bases from V and 5 bases from J; junction bases left unmatched: 3. The chain's CDR3 is CASSHPGLENIQYF. DNA for the CDR3: TGTGCCAGCAGCCATCCGGGACTAGAAAACATTCAGTACTTC.

The J gene is TRBJ1-1, the V gene TRBV7-2; D remains unclear. This CDR3 contains 13 residues. The V end was cut by 4 bases, the J end by 3 bases, with 9 bases between. Germline values: CDR1 SGHTA, CDR2 FQGNSA. The CDR3, as DNA: TGTGCCAGCAGCTCGCAGTATTACACTGAAGCTTTCTTT. Amino acids: CASSSQYYTEAFF.